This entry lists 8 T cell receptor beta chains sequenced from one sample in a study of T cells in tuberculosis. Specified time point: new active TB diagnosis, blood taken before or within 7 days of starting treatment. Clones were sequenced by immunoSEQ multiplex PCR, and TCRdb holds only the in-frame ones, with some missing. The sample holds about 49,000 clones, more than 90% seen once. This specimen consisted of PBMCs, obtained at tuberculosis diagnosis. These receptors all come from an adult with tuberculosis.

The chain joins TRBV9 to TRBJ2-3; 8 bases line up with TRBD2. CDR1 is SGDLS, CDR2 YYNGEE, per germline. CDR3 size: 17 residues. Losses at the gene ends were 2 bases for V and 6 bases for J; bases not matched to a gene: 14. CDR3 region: CASSVFISAGGADTQYF. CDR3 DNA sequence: TGTGCCAGCAGCGTTTTTATCTCGGCGGGAGGTGCGGATACGCAGTATTTT. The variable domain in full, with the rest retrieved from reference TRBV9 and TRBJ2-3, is DSGVTQTPKHLITATGQRVTLRCSPRSGDLSVYWYQQSLDQGLQFLIQYYNGEERAKGNILERFSAQQFPDLHSELNLSSLELGDSALYFCASSVFISAGGADTQYFGPGTRLTVL.

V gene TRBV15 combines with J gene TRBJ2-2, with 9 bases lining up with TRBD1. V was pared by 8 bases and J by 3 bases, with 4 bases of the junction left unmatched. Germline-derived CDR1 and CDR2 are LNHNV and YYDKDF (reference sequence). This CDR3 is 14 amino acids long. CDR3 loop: CATDRDRDTGELFF. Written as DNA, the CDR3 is TGTGCCACCGACCGGGACAGGGACACCGGGGAGCTGTTTTTT.

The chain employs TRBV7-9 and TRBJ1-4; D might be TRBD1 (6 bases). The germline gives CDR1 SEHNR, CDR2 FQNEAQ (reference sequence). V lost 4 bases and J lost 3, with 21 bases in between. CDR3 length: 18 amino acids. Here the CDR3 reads CASSSRSNRVLSNEKLFF. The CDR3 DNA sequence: TGTGCCAGCAGCTCGCGATCGAACAGGGTACTATCTAATGAAAAACTGTTTTTT.

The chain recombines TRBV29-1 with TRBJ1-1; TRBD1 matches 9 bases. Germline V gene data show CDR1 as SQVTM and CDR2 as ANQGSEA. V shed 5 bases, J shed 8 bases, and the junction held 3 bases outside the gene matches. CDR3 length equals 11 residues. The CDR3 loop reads CSVTDRGEAFF. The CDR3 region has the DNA TGCAGCGTTACTGACAGGGGGGAAGCTTTCTTT.

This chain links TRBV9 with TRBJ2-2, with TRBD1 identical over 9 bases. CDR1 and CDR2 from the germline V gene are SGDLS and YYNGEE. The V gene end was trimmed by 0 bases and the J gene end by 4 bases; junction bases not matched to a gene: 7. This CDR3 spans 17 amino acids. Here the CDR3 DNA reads TGTGCCAGCAGCGTAGCATACAGGGGGCCGGGCACCGGGGAGCTGTTTTTT. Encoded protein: CASSVAYRGPGTGELFF.

This CDR3 reads CASSQGRTGLNEKLFF. For the CDR3, the DNA is TGCGCCAGCAGCCAAGGCAGAACAGGGTTAAATGAAAAACTGTTTTTT. The rearrangement uses TRBV4-3 and TRBJ1-4; a weak D match, TRBD1 (6 bases). V lost 1 base and J lost 5, with 14 bases in between. This CDR3 contains 16 residues. Germline assignment: CDR1 LGHNA and CDR2 YSLEER.

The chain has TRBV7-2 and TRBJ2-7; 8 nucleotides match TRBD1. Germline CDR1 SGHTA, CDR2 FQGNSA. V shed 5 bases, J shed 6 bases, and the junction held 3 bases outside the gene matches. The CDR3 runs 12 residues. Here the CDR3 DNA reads TGTGCCAGCAGCCCGACAGGGGCCGAGCAGTACTTC. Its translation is CASSPTGAEQYF.

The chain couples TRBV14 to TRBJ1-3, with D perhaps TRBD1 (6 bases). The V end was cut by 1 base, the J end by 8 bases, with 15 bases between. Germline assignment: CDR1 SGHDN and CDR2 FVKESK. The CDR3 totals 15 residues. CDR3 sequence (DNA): TGTGCCAGCAGCCAAGCCGCCACAGGGTTACACACCATATATTTT. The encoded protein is CASSQAATGLHTIYF.